Following are 19 T cell receptor beta chains from one sample sequenced in a study of tumor and adjacent non-tumor tissue in lung cancer. RNA was extracted from bulk tissue without any cell sorting. More than 3 cm separated this lung sample from the edge of the tumor. The library came from three nested PCR rounds adapted from ARM-PCR protocols. TCRdb re-derived calls from the multiplex PCR reads in MiXCR, one entry per CDR3 protein. The profile shows 47,000 or so distinct CDR3 sequences, around 59% of them singletons. Sequenced material: distant non-tumor lung tissue. The receptors were sampled from a woman aged 70-85 years with non-small cell lung cancer.

Worth noting for this clonotype: A much bigger clone sits one base away, suggesting this may be a read error. The chain carries TRBV5-1 and TRBJ2-3, with TRBD2 as a possible D gene (6 bases). The CDR3 has 16 residues. V was pared by 7 bases and J by 4 bases, with 22 bases between. Germline V lookup: CDR1 SGHRS, CDR2 YFSETQ. This chain's CDR3 is CASWGGLSASADTQYF. CDR3 bases: TGCGCCAGCTGGGGCGGGTTGTCAGCTAGCGCAGATACGCAGTATTTT. Full variable domain (remainder filled in from reference TRBV5-1 and TRBJ2-3): KAGVTQTPRYLIKTRGQQVTLSCSPISGHRSVSWYQQTPGQGLQFLFEYFSETQRNKGNFPGRFSGRQFSNSRSEMNVSTLELGDSALYLCASWGGLSASADTQYFGPGTRLTVL.

With respect to this clonotype: A read error is possible here, since a much larger clone lies one base away. The chain combines TRBV5-4 with TRBJ2-2, with D tentatively TRBD2 (5 bases). The CDR3 covers 17 residues. CDR1 is SGHNT and CDR2 is YYREEE in the germline V gene (reference sequence). Trimming stripped 4 bases from V and 1 base from J, with 17 bases between. This CDR3 reads CASSPNTGMGNTGELFF. CDR3 nucleotides: TGTGCCAGCAGCCCTAACACCGGGATGGGGAACACCGGGGAGCTGTTTTTT.

This chain connects TRBV12-5 to TRBJ1-1; 11 bases agree with TRBD1. Germline trimming cut 8 bases from V and 0 bases from J; bases unmatched to any gene: 20. Germline CDR1 reads LGHNT; CDR2 reads FRNRAP. The CDR3 runs to 20 residues. CDR3 region: CASTMTRIGQGAELNTEAFF. The CDR3, as DNA: TGTGCTAGTACAATGACCAGGATTGGACAGGGGGCCGAGTTGAACACTGAAGCTTTCTTT. Full variable domain (rest looked up from reference TRBV12-5 and TRBJ1-1): DARVTQTPRHKVTEMGQEVTMRCQPILGHNTVFWYRQTMMQGLELLAYFRNRAPLDDSGMPKDRFSAEMPDATLATLKIQPSEPRDSAVYFCASTMTRIGQGAELNTEAFFGQGTRLTVV.

As concerns this clonotype: Its ends do not fully match the called genes, so a read error is possible. This chain connects TRBV5-5 to TRBJ2-7, with 8 bases lining up with TRBD1. The CDR3 is made up of 14 amino acids. CDR1 SGHKS and CDR2 YYEKEE come from the germline V gene (reference sequence). The CDR3 bases are TGTGCCAGCGGCTTGGGTCAGGGGGCGTACGAGCAGTACTTC. The encoded protein is CASGLGQGAYEQYF.

This clonotype was seen a few times. A read error is likely, as this CDR3 ends without the conserved phenylalanine or tryptophan. The V call is TRBV29-1, the J call TRBJ2-1; no clear D gene. The CDR3 spans 12 residues. Looked up from germline, CDR1 is SQVTM and CDR2 is ANQGSEA. The CDR3 bases are TGCAGCATTGATAAGTTCTACAATGAGCAGTTCCTC. Residues: CSIDKFYNEQFL.

The rearrangement joins TRBV6-1 to TRBJ1-3; 7 positions agree with TRBD1. The CDR3 contains 14 residues. Germline CDR1 reads MNHNS; CDR2 reads SASEGT. V lost 9 bases and J lost 3; bases outside the gene matches: 8. The CDR3 coding sequence is TGTGCCAGGAGAGGACAGGCATGTGGAAACACCATATATTTT. Its protein product is CARRGQACGNTIYF.

The chain carries TRBV5-6 and TRBJ2-7; D uncertain. The CDR3 length is 15 residues. The V and J ends lost 1 base and 0 bases respectively, with 11 bases between them. Per the germline V gene, CDR1 is SGHDT and CDR2 is YYEEEE. The CDR3 spells CASSLWAVSSYEQYF. CDR3 coding DNA: TGTGCCAGCAGCTTGTGGGCCGTGAGCTCCTACGAGCAGTACTTC.

This clonotype was seen repeatedly, ten times or more. The CDR3 DNA sequence: TGTGCCAGCAGCCCCGGGACAGTTACCGGGGAGCTGTTTTTT. It encodes CASSPGTVTGELFF. The V gene is TRBV7-9, the J gene TRBJ2-2, with 7 bases identical to TRBD1. The CDR3 runs 14 residues. Trimming removed 5 bases from V and 5 bases from J; junction bases left unmatched: 5. Germline assignment: CDR1 SEHNR and CDR2 FQNEAQ (reference sequence).

For this clonotype: The junction departs from the called germline gene at one end, perhaps through a read error. The chain carries TRBV4-2 and TRBJ2-2, with 8 bases matching TRBD1. Per the germline V gene, CDR1 is LGHNA and CDR2 is YNFKEQ. The length of the CDR3 is 16 residues. The CDR3 is CANSQPQGVGTGELFF. The CDR3, as DNA: TGTGCCAACAGCCAACCACAGGGGGTGGGAACCGGGGAGCTGTTTTTT.

This clonotype came up once. This chain links TRBV6-2 or TRBV6-3 with TRBJ1-5; D is ambiguous. There are 13 residues in the CDR3. The V and J ends lost 5 bases and 12 bases respectively, with 17 bases between them. Germline V gene lookup returns CDR1 MNHEY and CDR2 SVGEGT. The CDR3 coding sequence is TGTGCCAGCAGTCCATTGCTCGACGTAGGCCAGCATTTT. It encodes CASSPLLDVGQHF.

Comment on this clonotype: Germline is not matched at one junction end, which may reflect a read error. The chain combines TRBV29-1 with TRBJ1-2, with D perhaps TRBD1 (5 bases). Germline V CDR1 and CDR2: SQVTM, ANQGSEA. The CDR3 extends over 14 amino acids. The chain's CDR3 is CGVDGGDANYGYTF. CDR3 nucleotide sequence: TGCGGCGTTGATGGGGGGGACGCTAACTATGGCTACACTTTC. Using reference TRBV29-1 and TRBJ1-2 for the parts outside the CDR3, the full variable domain is SAVISQKPSRDICQRGTSLTIQCQVDSQVTMMFWYRQQPGQSLTLIATANQGSEATYESGFVIDKFPISRPNLTFSTLTVSNMSPEDSSIYLCGVDGGDANYGYTFGSGTRLTVV.

On this clonotype itself: A much larger clone differs from this one at a single base, so this may be a read error. This CDR3 reads CASSFIAETQYF. The CDR3 DNA sequence: TGTGCCAGCAGCTTTATAGCCGAGACCCAGTACTTC. The gene calls are TRBV11-2 and TRBJ2-5; the D is unclear. The V end lost 3 bases, the J end lost 5 bases, and 7 bases lay between the germline ends. Germline CDR1 SGHAT, CDR2 FQNNGV. The CDR3 consists of 12 residues.

As to this clonotype: Sequence at one end of the junction differs from germline and may be a read error. The V and J genes are TRBV6-6 and TRBJ1-2; 8 bases line up with TRBD1. The CDR3 consists of 15 residues. Looked up from germline, CDR1 is MNHNY and CDR2 is SVGAGI (reference sequence). The DNA of the CDR3 is TGTGCCAGAAGCCTGGACAGGGAAAGGGCCTATGGCTACGCCTTC. Its translation is CARSLDRERAYGYAF.

Turning to this clonotype: A read error may produce the germline difference seen at one junction end. The chain is built from TRBV6-5 and TRBJ2-5, with D possibly being TRBD2 (7 bases). CDR3 length equals 16 residues. Per the germline V gene, CDR1 is MNHEY and CDR2 is SVGAGI. CDR3 residues: CASSYSLGEGEETQLF. The CDR3 DNA reads TGTGCCAGCAGTTACTCGCTTGGGGAGGGGGAAGAGACACAGTTATTC.

In the case of this clonotype: Germline and junction disagree at one end, which may indicate a read error. The CDR3 DNA is TGCAGCGTTGAAGACAGCGCACCAAGATCTGGGACCAACGTCCTGACTTTC. This sequence encodes CSVEDSAPRSGTNVLTF. The genes are TRBV29-1 and TRBJ2-6; D is unresolved. Germline V lookup: CDR1 SQVTM, CDR2 ANQGSEA. The CDR3 is made up of 17 amino acids. The full variable domain, rest sourced from reference TRBV29-1 and TRBJ2-6, is SAVISQKPSRDICQRGTSLTIQCQVDSQVTMMFWYRQQPGQSLTLIATANQGSEATYESGFVIDKFPISRPNLTFSTLTVSNMSPEDSSIYLCSVEDSAPRSGTNVLTFGAGSRLTVL.

The rearrangement links TRBV12-5 to TRBJ2-5; D ambiguous. The CDR3 consists of 15 residues. The germline V gene has CDR1 LGHNT and CDR2 FRNRAP. The ends were cut back, 4 bases at V and 4 bases at J, with 16 bases in the middle. CDR3 sequence (DNA): TGTGCTAGTGGTTCCCGAACAAGGGTGTTAGAGACCCAGTACTTC. Translating gives CASGSRTRVLETQYF.

A note on this clonotype: A read error is possible here, since a much larger clone lies one base away. This rearrangement joins TRBV28 to TRBJ2-7; D is unclear. Germline V CDR1 and CDR2: MDHEN, SYDVKM. Trimming removed 3 bases at V and 0 bases at J, with 21 bases between. The CDR3 extends over 18 amino acids. The CDR3 bases are TGTGCCAGCAGTTTCCCGAACACCCTGACACGACGCTCCTACGAGCAGTACTTC. Translated, it gives CASSFPNTLTRRSYEQYF. Full variable domain (rest looked up from reference TRBV28 and TRBJ2-7): DVKVTQSSRYLVKRTGEKVFLECVQDMDHENMFWYRQDPGLGLRLIYFSYDVKMKEKGDIPEGYSVSREKKERFSLILESASTNQTSMYLCASSFPNTLTRRSYEQYFGPGTRLTVT.

In this sample, this clonotype turned up many times. The rearrangement joins TRBV4-1 to TRBJ2-7; a possible D gene is TRBD2 (5 bases). The CDR3 spans 14 residues. The germline CDR1 and CDR2 sequences are MGHRA and YSYEKL. V was clipped by 0 bases and J by 10 bases, with 16 bases between them. The DNA of the CDR3 is TGCGCCAGCAGCCAAGAAGACCCTAGCCCCCTTCAGTACTTC. Protein product: CASSQEDPSPLQYF.

Comments on this clonotype: The missing conserved phenylalanine or tryptophan at the end of this CDR3 makes a read error likely. J is TRBJ2-7 and V is TRBV6-6; 9 bases are a match to TRBD2. The germline V gene encodes CDR1 MNHNY and CDR2 SVGAGI (reference sequence). CDR3 size: 17 residues. CDR3 DNA: TGTACCAGCAGCCTCGCTGGCGGGAGGGTTAGGTCCTACGAGCAGTACTTA. It encodes CTSSLAGGRVRSYEQYL.